This TCR beta chain came from a study of CXCR3-negative and CXCR3-positive naive CD8 T cells. Study-level points and caveats: For CXCR3-positive naive cells, TRB CDR3s were more hydrophobic than those of CXCR3-negative naive cells.

The TRB cDNA libraries were prepared by 5' RACE with UMI labels. TCRdb re-analyzed the 5' RACE reads; it lists each CDR3 protein once, without DNA. This sample carries around 140,000 distinct CDR3 sequences, with over 0.35% going to the ten biggest clones. As regards this clonotype: The antigen remains undetermined.

Germline CDR1 reads MNHEY; CDR2 reads SVGAGI. The length of the CDR3 is 17 residues. The clonotype originates from a human donor in good health. Some clones in this sample may be carry-over from other donors' samples. V is TRBV6-5 and J is TRBJ1-2; TCRdb outputs TRBD1, but without DNA this stays unchecked. The specimen sequenced was naive CXCR3+ CD8+ T cells from blood. Subset denoted: CD45RO-CCR7+CD27+CD95- naive CD8+ T cells expressing CXCR3 (TNR3+). This chain's CDR3 is CASSYSKGMGDNYGYTF.